This entry lists 25 T cell receptor beta chains sequenced from one sample in a study of T cells in Graves' hyperthyroidism and ophthalmopathy (dated by TCRdb to between 2018 and 2020). The library was produced with multiplex PCR. The sequencer was an Illumina HiSeq 2000. The TCR beta CDR3 regions were amplified from the RNA transcripts. The TCR CDR3 was subjected to a first round of RT-PCR using the HTBI primer set and the Qiagen OneStep RT-PCR kit. TCRdb reworked the public reads: Q25 trimming with fastp, MiXCR clone assembly, productive beta chains retained. Rows merge per CDR3 protein into single entries with the most common DNA and genes. The sample profile shows around 450,000 distinct CDR3 sequences; about 15% of them were found once. Of the sample, around 7% falls within the top ten clones. Sequences were obtained from blood. The receptors derive from a woman aged 18-30 years with Graves' hyperthyroidism.

This rearrangement joins TRBV2 to TRBJ2-5; 10 bases line up with TRBD2. This CDR3 is built from 15 residues. Germline V gives CDR1 SNHLY, CDR2 FYNNEI. V trimming: 4 bases; J trimming: 5 bases; junction bases outside the gene matches: 7. In nucleotides, the CDR3 is TGTGCCAGCAGTGTTTTAGCGGGGGGATCGGAGACCCAGTACTTC. Translated, it gives CASSVLAGGSETQYF.

The CDR3 coding sequence is TGTGCCAGCAGCGTAGACGTAGGGGGACGCCGCAACCCTGGAAACACCATATATTTT. This codes for CASSVDVGGRRNPGNTIYF. The J gene is TRBJ1-3, the V gene TRBV9; possibly TRBD1 for D (6 bases). The CDR3 loop spans 19 amino acids. The ends were cut back, 0 bases at V and 2 bases at J, with 21 bases in the middle. Per the germline V gene, CDR1 is SGDLS and CDR2 is YYNGEE.

Many counts were recorded for this clonotype. The V and J genes are TRBV19 and TRBJ1-5; 8 bases fit TRBD1. CDR3 length: 14 residues. V was pared by 5 bases and J by 7 bases, with 7 bases of the junction left unmatched. Germline V CDR1 and CDR2: LNHDA, SQIVND (reference sequence). The CDR3 DNA is TGTGCCAGTAGTCCCCGACAGGGGCGACAGCCCCAGCATTTT. It translates to CASSPRQGRQPQHF.

Many counts were recorded for this clonotype. The junction departs from germline at one end; a sequencing error may be responsible. The gene calls are TRBV6-1 and TRBJ1-1; D possibly corresponds to TRBD1 (5 bases). CDR3 length: 13 amino acids. The germline V gene encodes CDR1 MNHNS and CDR2 SASEGT. This chain's CDR3 is CAGRHGQNTEAFF. CDR3 coding DNA: TGTGCCGGCAGACACGGACAGAACACTGAAGCTTTCTTT.

V is TRBV20-1 and J is TRBJ1-4; 7 bases fit TRBD1. This CDR3 spans 12 amino acids. Per the germline V gene, CDR1 is DFQATT and CDR2 is SNEGSKA (reference sequence). Germline trimming cut 8 bases from V and 2 bases from J; bases unmatched to any gene: 2. The CDR3 here is CSIQGTNEKLFF. As DNA, the CDR3 is TGCAGTATACAGGGGACTAATGAAAAACTGTTTTTT.

About this clonotype: The conserved closing phenylalanine or tryptophan is absent in this CDR3, likely reflecting a read error. The chain couples TRBV27 to TRBJ2-7, with 9 nucleotides matching TRBD2. This CDR3 has 14 residues. The V segment lost 6 bases and the J segment 5 bases; nucleotides outside the gene matches: 8. Germline V CDR1 and CDR2: MNHEY, SMNVEV (reference sequence). CDR3 amino acids: CASRKSRLADEQYS. The CDR3 DNA reads as TGTGCCAGCAGAAAATCCCGACTAGCGGACGAGCAGTACTCC.

In regard to this clonotype: One junction end disagrees with the germline gene, perhaps due to a read error. This rearrangement joins TRBV2 to TRBJ1-2; 7 nucleotides match TRBD1. The CDR3 has 13 residues. Germline lookup yields CDR1 SNHLY and CDR2 FYNNEI. CDR3 residues: CASREGQAYGYTF. The CDR3 bases are TGTGCCAGCAGGGAAGGACAGGCATATGGCTACACCTTC. Complete variable domain (other parts from reference TRBV2 and TRBJ1-2): EPEVTQTPSHQVTQMGQEVILRCVPISNHLYFYWYRQILGQKVEFLVSFYNNEISEKSEIFDDQFSVERPDGSNFTLKIRSTKLEDSAMYFCASREGQAYGYTFGSGTRLTVV.

This clonotype was recorded at least ten times. The J gene is TRBJ2-7, the V gene TRBV6-1; TRBD1 matches at 10 bases. Germline CDR1 and CDR2: MNHNS and SASEGT. V gave up 5 bases and J gave up 7 bases; unmatched junction bases: 11. The CDR3 contains 15 residues. The CDR3 reads CASSYRDRGLGEQYF. In nucleotides, the CDR3 is TGTGCCAGCAGTTACCGGGACAGGGGCCTGGGGGAGCAGTACTTC.

This clonotype was counted many times. J is TRBJ2-7 and V is TRBV11-2; TRBD1 matches at 10 bases. This CDR3 has 15 residues. Germline values: CDR1 SGHAT, CDR2 FQNNGV. V was pared by 5 bases and J by 1 base, with 5 bases of the junction left unmatched. CDR3 sequence reads: CASSVGQGGSYEQYF. CDR3 nucleotides: TGTGCCAGCAGCGTTGGACAGGGGGGATCCTACGAGCAGTACTTC.

This sequence joins TRBV7-9 and TRBJ2-1; tentatively, D is TRBD1 (6 bases). V gave up 6 bases and J gave up 9 bases, with 24 bases separating them. This CDR3 has 16 amino acids. CDR1 and CDR2 (germline): SEHNR, FQNEAQ (reference sequence). The CDR3: CASSYPQGSSHSEQFF. The CDR3 DNA sequence: TGTGCCAGCAGTTACCCTCAGGGGAGCTCCCACAGTGAGCAGTTCTTC.

This clonotype was counted at least ten times. The chain has TRBV20-1 and TRBJ2-7; 11 bases agree with TRBD2. The V gene end was trimmed by 5 bases and the J gene end by 0 bases; junction bases not matched to a gene: 6. The CDR3 covers 15 residues. CDR1 DFQATT and CDR2 SNEGSKA come from the germline V gene (reference sequence). This CDR3 reads CSAQKTSGTSYEQYF. In DNA, the CDR3 is TGCAGTGCTCAGAAGACTAGCGGGACCTCCTACGAGCAGTACTTC.

The DNA for the CDR3 is TGCGCCAGCAGCTTGTGGCCTGCAGGGGGCGCTCGACAAGAGACCCAGTACTTC. This codes for CASSLWPAGGARQETQYF. J is TRBJ2-5 and V is TRBV5-1; 8 nucleotides match TRBD1. Germline trimming cut 1 base from V and 2 bases from J; bases unmatched to any gene: 13. The germline V gene encodes CDR1 SGHRS and CDR2 YFSETQ. The CDR3 is made up of 18 amino acids. Complete variable domain (other parts from reference TRBV5-1 and TRBJ2-5): KAGVTQTPRYLIKTRGQQVTLSCSPISGHRSVSWYQQTPGQGLQFLFEYFSETQRNKGNFPGRFSGRQFSNSRSEMNVSTLELGDSALYLCASSLWPAGGARQETQYFGPGTRLLVL.

This clonotype was recorded only once. The chain links TRBV20-1 to TRBJ2-5; TRBD2 matches 10 bases. There are 16 residues in the CDR3. CDR1 and CDR2 from the germline V gene are DFQATT and SNEGSKA (reference sequence). With V trimmed by 0 bases and J by 1 base, 5 bases remained unmatched. DNA of the CDR3: TGCAGTGCTAGAGATGCCCTAGCGGGGGTCCAAGAGACCCAGTACTTC. Amino acids: CSARDALAGVQETQYF.

Comment on this clonotype: Just one base apart from a much larger clone, this may be a read error. The chain combines TRBV12-3 or TRBV12-4 with TRBJ1-2; no clear D. The CDR3 length is 13 residues. The CDR3 DNA is TGTGCCAGCAGTTTAAACATTAACCATGGCTACACCTTC. Translating gives CASSLNINHGYTF.

The chain carries TRBV27 and TRBJ2-2; D is possibly TRBD2 (6 bases). V was trimmed by 6 bases and J by 5 bases, leaving 13 bases between them. The CDR3 loop spans 14 amino acids. From germline, CDR1 is MNHEY and CDR2 SMNVEV (reference sequence). DNA of the CDR3: TGTGCCAGCAGCCGTTATGGGGGGACCGGGGAGCTGTTTTTT. It codes for CASSRYGGTGELFF.

This clonotype showed up many times. The chain combines TRBV28 with TRBJ2-7, with D possibly being TRBD1 (6 bases). This CDR3 contains 14 residues. V was pared by 8 bases and J by 5 bases, with 19 bases between. Germline V gives CDR1 MDHEN, CDR2 SYDVKM. The CDR3 bases are TGTGCCAGCGCAGGGGAGCCCCTGAGGGACGAGCAGTACTTC. This translates into CASAGEPLRDEQYF. Together with reference TRBV28 and TRBJ2-7, the CDR3 gives the full variable domain: DVKVTQSSRYLVKRTGEKVFLECVQDMDHENMFWYRQDPGLGLRLIYFSYDVKMKEKGDIPEGYSVSREKKERFSLILESASTNQTSMYLCASAGEPLRDEQYFGPGTRLTVT.

There are many counts of this clonotype. This chain joins TRBV3-1 and TRBJ2-3, with D tentatively TRBD2 (6 bases). The CDR3 loop spans 16 amino acids. With 0 bases removed from V and 4 bases from J, the gap between germline ends came to 14 bases. CDR1 is LGHDT and CDR2 is YNNKEL in the germline V gene (reference sequence). CDR3 sequence: CASSQDPAGGSDTQYF. CDR3 sequence (DNA): TGTGCCAGCAGCCAAGATCCAGCGGGTGGCTCAGATACGCAGTATTTT.

This clonotype was observed many times. The genes are TRBV28 and TRBJ1-5; the D is unclear. V gave up 6 bases and J gave up 7 bases, with 16 bases separating them. CDR3 length: 14 residues. Germline lookup yields CDR1 MDHEN and CDR2 SYDVKM. The CDR3 DNA sequence: TGTGCCAGCAGACTGGCGACGGGGAGCCAGCCCCAGCATTTT. Translation: CASRLATGSQPQHF.

There are many counts of this clonotype. V is TRBV6-2 or TRBV6-3 and J is TRBJ2-7; 11 nucleotides match TRBD2. The V segment lost 5 bases and the J segment 6 bases; nucleotides outside the gene matches: 9. The germline CDR1 and CDR2 sequences are MNHEY and SVGEGT. CDR3 length: 15 amino acids. The CDR3 DNA sequence: TGTGCCAGCAGTCCCGGGACTAGCGGCACTATCGAGCAGTACTTC. As protein: CASSPGTSGTIEQYF.

This clonotype has a count of ten or more. This chain connects TRBV3-1 to TRBJ2-5; weak D call: TRBD2 (7 bases). Trimming pared 8 bases from V and 4 bases from J, leaving 17 bases between. The CDR3 consists of 14 residues. CDR1 and CDR2 (germline): LGHDT, YNNKEL (reference sequence). CDR3 sequence (DNA): TGTGCCAGCGGCGGGGGCCAGATCGGAGAGACCCAGTACTTC. It translates to CASGGGQIGETQYF.

This clonotype occurred many times. This sequence joins TRBV3-1 and TRBJ2-5; 11 positions agree with TRBD2. Trimming at V came to 0 bases and at J to 5 bases, leaving 8 bases not matched to a gene. The CDR3 covers 17 residues. Germline V gives CDR1 LGHDT, CDR2 YNNKEL (reference sequence). CDR3: CASSQEGLAGGVETQYF. Here the CDR3 DNA reads TGTGCCAGCAGCCAAGAGGGATTAGCGGGGGGGGTGGAGACCCAGTACTTC.

The V and J genes are TRBV6-4 and TRBJ1-5; D call uncertain. V lost 0 bases and J 0 bases, leaving 12 bases between the germline ends. The CDR3 is 17 amino acids. Per the germline V gene, CDR1 is MRHNA and CDR2 is SNTAGT. CDR3 sequence: CASSDSWQKYSNQPQHF. The CDR3 DNA sequence: TGTGCCAGCAGTGACTCGTGGCAGAAATATAGCAATCAGCCCCAGCATTTT.

The rearrangement uses TRBV6-1 and TRBJ2-1, with a tentative D call TRBD2 (5 bases). CDR1 and CDR2 (germline): MNHNS, SASEGT. The V end lost 5 bases, the J end lost 7 bases, and 9 bases lay between the germline ends. The CDR3 totals 12 residues. The CDR3 bases are TGTGCCAGCAGTCAGCGGTGGAATGAGCAGTTCTTC. This sequence encodes CASSQRWNEQFF.

The V and J genes are TRBV19 and TRBJ2-1; 16 bases agree with TRBD2. The CDR3 length is 17 residues. Germline loops: CDR1 LNHDA, CDR2 SQIVND (reference sequence). V shed 6 bases, J shed 9 bases, and the junction held 11 bases outside the gene matches. CDR3 loop: CASSSGTSGGAGGEQFF. CDR3 in DNA: TGTGCCAGTAGCTCCGGGACTAGCGGGGGGGCCGGAGGTGAGCAGTTCTTC.

This clonotype was recorded at least ten times. The chain is built from TRBV11-2 and TRBJ2-4; perhaps TRBD1 as D (6 bases). CDR1 and CDR2 (germline): SGHAT, FQNNGV. The CDR3 contains 15 residues. V was pared by 4 bases and J by 1 base, with 11 bases between. The CDR3 region has the DNA TGTGCCAGCAGCTCCCGACAGGCTGCCAAAAACATTCAGTACTTC. As protein: CASSSRQAAKNIQYF.